This TCR beta chain comes out of a study of OX40 agonist ivuxolimab in advanced cancers. For the study at large: A history of anti-PD-1, anti-PD-L1 or anti-CTLA-4 therapy was acceptable, and roughly 40% had some. Whole-study results and caveats: At doses 0.1 to 3.0 mg/kg, CD4+ and CD8+ clones expanded. Nonresponders, in some cases, also had low normalized T-cell clonal expansion.

Remarks on this clone: Its target is unknown.

TCRdb keeps only in-frame clones here, not all; method: immunoSEQ multiplex PCR. The sample consists of 30,000 to 35,000 clones, around 80% of them appearing once. This CDR3 is built from 17 residues. V lost 2 bases and J 5 bases, leaving 19 bases between the germline ends. The germline V gene has CDR1 MDHEN and CDR2 SYDVKM. The V gene is TRBV28, the J gene TRBJ1-5; D is possibly TRBD1 (5 bases). The sequence derives from an adult with an advanced solid tumor such as melanoma, head and neck, liver or kidney cancer. The specimen was CD4+ or CD8+ T cells sorted from blood, collected in a trial of the OX40 agonist ivuxolimab. CDR3 in DNA: TGTGCCAGCAGTTTAGGGGGAGTGACAGACACTCATCAGCCCCAGCATTTT. Its translation is CASSLGGVTDTHQPQHF.